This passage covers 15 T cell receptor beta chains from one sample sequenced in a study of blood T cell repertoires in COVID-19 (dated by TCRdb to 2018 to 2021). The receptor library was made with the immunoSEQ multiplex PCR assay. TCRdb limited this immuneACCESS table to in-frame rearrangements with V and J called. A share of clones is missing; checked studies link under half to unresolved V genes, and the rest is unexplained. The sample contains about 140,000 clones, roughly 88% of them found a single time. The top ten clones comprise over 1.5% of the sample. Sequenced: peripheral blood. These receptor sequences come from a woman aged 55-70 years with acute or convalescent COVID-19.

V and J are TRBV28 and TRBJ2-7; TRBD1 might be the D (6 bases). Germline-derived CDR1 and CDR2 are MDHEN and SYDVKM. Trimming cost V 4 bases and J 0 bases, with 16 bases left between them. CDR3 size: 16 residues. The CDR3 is CASSSIMTGSSYEQYF. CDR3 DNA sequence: TGTGCCAGCAGTTCAATTATGACAGGTAGCTCCTACGAGCAGTACTTC.

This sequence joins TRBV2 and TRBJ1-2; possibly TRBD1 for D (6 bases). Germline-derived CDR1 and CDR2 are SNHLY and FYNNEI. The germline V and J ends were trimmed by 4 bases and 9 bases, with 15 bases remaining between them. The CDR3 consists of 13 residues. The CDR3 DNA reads TGTGCCAGCAGTGTAGGGCAGGGGTGGAGCTACACCTTC. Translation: CASSVGQGWSYTF.

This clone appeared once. The CDR3 DNA follows: TGTGCCAGCTCACCTCAGGAAGAGACCCAGTACTTC. Its protein is CASSPQEETQYF. The chain couples TRBV18 to TRBJ2-5; D is undetermined. Between the trimmed V and J ends, which lost 3 bases and 3 bases, there was a span of 5 bases. The CDR3 spans 12 residues. CDR1 is KGHSH, CDR2 LQKENI, per germline.

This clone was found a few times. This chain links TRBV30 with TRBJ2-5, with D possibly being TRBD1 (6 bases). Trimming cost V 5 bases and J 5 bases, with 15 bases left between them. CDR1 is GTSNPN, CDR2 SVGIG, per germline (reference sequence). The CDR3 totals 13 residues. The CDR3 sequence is CAWGIQGGETQYF. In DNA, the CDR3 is TGTGCCTGGGGCATACAGGGCGGGGAGACCCAGTACTTC.

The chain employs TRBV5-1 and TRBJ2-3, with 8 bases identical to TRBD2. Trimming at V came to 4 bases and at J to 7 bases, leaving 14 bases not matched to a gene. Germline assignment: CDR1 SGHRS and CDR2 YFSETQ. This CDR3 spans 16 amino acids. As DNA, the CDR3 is TGCGCCAGCAGCGAAACCTTCGGGGGGGGCAAATATACGCAGTATTTT. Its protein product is CASSETFGGGKYTQYF.

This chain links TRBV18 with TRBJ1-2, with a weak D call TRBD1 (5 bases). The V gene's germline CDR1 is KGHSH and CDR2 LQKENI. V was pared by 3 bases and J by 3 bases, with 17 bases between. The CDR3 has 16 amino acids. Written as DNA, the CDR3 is TGTGCCAGCTCACCCCGTGATGGGGGGGGTGACTATGGCTACACCTTC. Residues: CASSPRDGGGDYGYTF.

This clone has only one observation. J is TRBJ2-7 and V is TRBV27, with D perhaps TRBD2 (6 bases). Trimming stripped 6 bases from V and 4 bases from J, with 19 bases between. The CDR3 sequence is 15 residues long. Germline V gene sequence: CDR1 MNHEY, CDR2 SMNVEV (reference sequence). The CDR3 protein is CASSLTGVIRYEQYF. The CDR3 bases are TGTGCCAGCAGCCTGACGGGGGTGATTAGGTACGAGCAGTACTTC.

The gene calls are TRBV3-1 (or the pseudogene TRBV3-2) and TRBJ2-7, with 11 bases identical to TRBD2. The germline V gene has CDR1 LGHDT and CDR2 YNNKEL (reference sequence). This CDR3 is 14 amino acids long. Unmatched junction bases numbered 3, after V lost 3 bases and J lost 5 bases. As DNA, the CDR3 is TGTGCCAGCAGCCAGGTAGCGGGGGGGCACGAGCAGTACTTC. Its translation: CASSQVAGGHEQYF.

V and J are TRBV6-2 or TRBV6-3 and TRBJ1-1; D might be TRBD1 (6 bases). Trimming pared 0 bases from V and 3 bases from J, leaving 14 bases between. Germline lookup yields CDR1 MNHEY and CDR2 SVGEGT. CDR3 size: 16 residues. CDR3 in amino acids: CASSYSILGADTEAFF. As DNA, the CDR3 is TGTGCCAGCAGTTACTCGATATTGGGGGCGGACACTGAAGCTTTCTTT.

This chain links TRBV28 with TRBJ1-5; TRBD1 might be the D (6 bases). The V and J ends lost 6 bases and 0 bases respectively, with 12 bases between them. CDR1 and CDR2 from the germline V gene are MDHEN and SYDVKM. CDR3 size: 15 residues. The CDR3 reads CASRKTGRSNQPQHF. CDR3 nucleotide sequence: TGTGCCAGCAGGAAAACAGGGCGTAGCAATCAGCCCCAGCATTTT.

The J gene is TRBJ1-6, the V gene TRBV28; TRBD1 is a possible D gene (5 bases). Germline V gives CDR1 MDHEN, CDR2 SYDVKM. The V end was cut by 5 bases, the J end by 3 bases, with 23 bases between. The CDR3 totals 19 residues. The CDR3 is CASSPNYKQDADYNSPLHF. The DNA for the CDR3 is TGTGCCAGCAGTCCTAATTATAAACAGGATGCGGACTATAATTCACCCCTCCACTTT.

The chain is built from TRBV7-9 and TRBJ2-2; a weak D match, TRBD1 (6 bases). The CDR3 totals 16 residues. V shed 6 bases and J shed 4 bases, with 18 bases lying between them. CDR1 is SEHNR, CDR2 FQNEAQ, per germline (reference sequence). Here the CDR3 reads CASREYRAHPTGELFF. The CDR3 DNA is TGTGCCAGCAGGGAGTACAGGGCCCACCCCACCGGGGAGCTGTTTTTT.

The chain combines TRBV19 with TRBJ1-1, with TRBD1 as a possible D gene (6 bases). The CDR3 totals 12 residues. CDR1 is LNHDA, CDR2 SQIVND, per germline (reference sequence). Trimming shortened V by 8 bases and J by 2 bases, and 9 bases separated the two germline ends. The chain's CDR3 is CASGDTNTEAFF. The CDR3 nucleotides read TGTGCCAGTGGGGACACAAACACTGAAGCTTTCTTT.

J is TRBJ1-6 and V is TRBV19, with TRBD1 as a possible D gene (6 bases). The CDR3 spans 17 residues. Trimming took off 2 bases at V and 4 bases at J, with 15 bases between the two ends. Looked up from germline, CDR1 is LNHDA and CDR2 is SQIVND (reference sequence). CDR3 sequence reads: CASSISDPGQYNSPLHF. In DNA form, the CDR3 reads TGTGCCAGTAGTATAAGTGATCCCGGACAGTATAATTCACCCCTCCACTTT.

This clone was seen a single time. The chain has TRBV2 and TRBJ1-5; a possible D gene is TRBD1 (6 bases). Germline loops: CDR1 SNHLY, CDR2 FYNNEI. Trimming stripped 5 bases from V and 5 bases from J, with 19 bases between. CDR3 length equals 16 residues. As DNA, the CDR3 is TGTGCCAGCAGTCGTAGATCACAGGGACCAGATCAGCCCCAGCATTTT. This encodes CASSRRSQGPDQPQHF.